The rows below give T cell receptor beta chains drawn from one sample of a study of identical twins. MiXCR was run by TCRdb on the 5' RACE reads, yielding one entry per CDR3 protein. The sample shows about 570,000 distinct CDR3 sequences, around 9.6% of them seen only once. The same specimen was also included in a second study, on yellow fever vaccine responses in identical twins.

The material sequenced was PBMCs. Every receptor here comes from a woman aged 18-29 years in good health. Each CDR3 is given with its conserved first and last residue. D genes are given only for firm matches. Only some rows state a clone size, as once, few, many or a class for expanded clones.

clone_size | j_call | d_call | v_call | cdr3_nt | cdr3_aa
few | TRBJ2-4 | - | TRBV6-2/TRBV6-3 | TGTGCCAGCAGCCAACAAAACATTCAGTACTTC | CASSQQNIQYF
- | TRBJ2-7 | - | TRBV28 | TGTGCCAGTGTTATGGGACAAGATGTCTACGAGCAGTACTTC | CASVMGQDVYEQYF
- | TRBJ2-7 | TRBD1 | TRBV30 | TGTGCCTGGAGTGGGACAGGGAACGAGCAGTACTTC | CAWSGTGNEQYF
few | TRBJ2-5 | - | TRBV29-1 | TGCAGCATCCTGACTCAAGAGACCCAGTACTTC | CSILTQETQYF
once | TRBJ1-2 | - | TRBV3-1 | TGTGCCAGCAGCCAAGAACGTGGGGGGAATGGCTACACCTTC | CASSQERGGNGYTF
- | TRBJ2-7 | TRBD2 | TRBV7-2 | TGTGCCACAAGCCCGGGAGGGAAGTCCCACGAGCAGTACTTC | CATSPGGKSHEQYF
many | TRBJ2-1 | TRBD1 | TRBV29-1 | TGCAGCGTGGAAAGACAGGGGAGATACAATGAGCAGTTCTTC | CSVERQGRYNEQFF
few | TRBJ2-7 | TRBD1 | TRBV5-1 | TGCGCCAGCAGCTTGGGGGGACAGTTAGACGAGCAGTACTTC | CASSLGGQLDEQYF
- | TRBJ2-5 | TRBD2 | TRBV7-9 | TGTGCCAGCAGCTCGGGTCAGGGAGGGCAGGAGACCCAGTACTTC | CASSSGQGGQETQYF
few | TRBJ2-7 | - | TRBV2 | TGTGCCAGGAGGCCCTTCACCTCCTACGAGCAGTACTTC | CARRPFTSYEQYF
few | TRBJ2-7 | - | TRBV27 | TGTGCCAGCAATCAGCGCGGGTCCTACGAGCAGTACTTC | CASNQRGSYEQYF
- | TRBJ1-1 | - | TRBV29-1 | TGCAGCGTTTCACGGACGGATGACACTGAAGCTTTCTTT | CSVSRTDDTEAFF
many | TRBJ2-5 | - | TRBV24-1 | TGTGCCACCAGTGACCCCGACAGTTACCAAGAGACCCAGTACTTC | CATSDPDSYQETQYF
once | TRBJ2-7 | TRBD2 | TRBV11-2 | TGTGCCAGCAGCTTAAACCGGGGGGAAAAATACGAGCAGTACTTC | CASSLNRGEKYEQYF
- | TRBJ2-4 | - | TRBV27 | TGTGCCAGCAGTTTTACGGGGAAGGCCATTCAGTACTTC | CASSFTGKAIQYF
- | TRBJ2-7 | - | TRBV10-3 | TGTGCCATCAGTGAGTCGACGGACAGCTACGAGCAGTACTTC | CAISESTDSYEQYF
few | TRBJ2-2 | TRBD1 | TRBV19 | TGTGCCAGTAGTATCTTTGGCGGACAGGGATTCACCGGGGAGCTGTTTTTT | CASSIFGGQGFTGELFF
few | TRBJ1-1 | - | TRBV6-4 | TGTGCCAGCAGTGACCCACCTATGGATGCTTTCTTT | CASSDPPMDAFF
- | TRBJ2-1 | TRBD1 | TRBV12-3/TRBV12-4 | TGTGCCAGCAGTTACGACAGGGGCTACAATGAGCAGTTCTTC | CASSYDRGYNEQFF
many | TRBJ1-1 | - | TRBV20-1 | TGCAGTGCTATCGGGAACACTGAAGCTTTCTTT | CSAIGNTEAFF
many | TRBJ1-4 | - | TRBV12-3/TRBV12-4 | TGTGCCAGCAGTTTGCCAGGGGCAAAAGAAAAACTGTTTTTT | CASSLPGAKEKLFF
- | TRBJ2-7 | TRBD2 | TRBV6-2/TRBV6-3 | TGTGCCAGCAGTTACATGGCTCTTGAGCCAGGTCGGCGGGAGGGCCACGAGCAGTACTTC | CASSYMALEPGRREGHEQYF
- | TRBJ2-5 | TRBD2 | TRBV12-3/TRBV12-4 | TGTGCCTGCAGTTTGCGCAGGGCGCGCGCTAGCGGAGGAGAGACCCAGTACTTC | CACSLRRARASGGETQYF
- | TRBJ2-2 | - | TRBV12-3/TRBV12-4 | TGTGCCAGCAGTTTATTAACCGTCAACACCGGGGAGCTGTTTTTT | CASSLLTVNTGELFF
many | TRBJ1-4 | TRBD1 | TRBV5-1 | TGCGCCAGCAGCTTGGCTTTTACAGGGGAGAATGAAAAACTGTTTTTT | CASSLAFTGENEKLFF
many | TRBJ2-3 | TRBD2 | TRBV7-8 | TGTGCCAGCAGCTTAAGACTAGCGGACAGTACAGATACGCAGTATTTT | CASSLRLADSTDTQYF
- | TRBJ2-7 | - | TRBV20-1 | TGCAGTGCTAGTTCGGACAGCATCCACGAGCAGTACTTC | CSASSDSIHEQYF
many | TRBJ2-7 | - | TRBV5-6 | TGTGCCAGCAGCTTGAGAAGAACCTACGAGCAGTACTTC | CASSLRRTYEQYF
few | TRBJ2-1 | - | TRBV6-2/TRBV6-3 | TGTGCCAGCAGTGCCTTAGCTGAAGCCTACAATGAGCAGTTCTTC | CASSALAEAYNEQFF
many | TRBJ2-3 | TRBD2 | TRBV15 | TGTGCCACCAGCAGAGATCGTCTAGCGGGAGGGTTAGATACGCAGTATTTT | CATSRDRLAGGLDTQYF
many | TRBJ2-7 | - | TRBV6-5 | TGTGCCAGCAGTTACCTGGTGTTTAGTACGCCCTACGAGCAGTACTTC | CASSYLVFSTPYEQYF
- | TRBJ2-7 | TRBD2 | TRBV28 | TGTGCCAGCAGTTTAGCGGGACTAGCGGGATTGTCCTACGAGCAGTACTTC | CASSLAGLAGLSYEQYF
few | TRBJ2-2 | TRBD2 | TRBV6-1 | TGTGCCAGCAGACTAGCGGGGATGAACACCGGGGAGCTGTTTTTT | CASRLAGMNTGELFF
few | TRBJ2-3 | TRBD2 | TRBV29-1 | TGCAGCGTCTCGACTAGCGGGGGCAGGACAGATACGCAGTATTTT | CSVSTSGGRTDTQYF
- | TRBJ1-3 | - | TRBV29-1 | TGCAGCGCCCGATGGGGCTCTGGAAACACCATATATTTT | CSARWGSGNTIYF
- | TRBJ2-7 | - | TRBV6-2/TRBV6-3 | TGTGCCAGCCAAACCACACGGAACTCCTACGAGCAGTACTTC | CASQTTRNSYEQYF
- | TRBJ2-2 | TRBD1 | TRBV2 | TGTGCCAGCAGAACACAGGGGGAGAGGACCGGGGAGCTGTTTTTT | CASRTQGERTGELFF
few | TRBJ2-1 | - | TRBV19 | TGTGCCAGTAGTATCATCTCACGGGAGCAGTTCTTC | CASSIISREQFF
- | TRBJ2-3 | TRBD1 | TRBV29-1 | TGCAGCGTTGGAGGGGGGACAGGAGGGGCCACAGATACGCAGTATTTT | CSVGGGTGGATDTQYF
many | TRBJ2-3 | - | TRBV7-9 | TGTGCCAGCAGCTCCCAGATCACAGATACGCAGTATTTT | CASSSQITDTQYF
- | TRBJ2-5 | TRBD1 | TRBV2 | TGTGCCATATACAGGGGAGAGACCCAGTACTTC | CAIYRGETQYF
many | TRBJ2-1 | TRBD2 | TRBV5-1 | TGCGCCAGCAGCTTGGACGTCTCGGGAGGGTTGAAGGATGAGCAGTTCTTC | CASSLDVSGGLKDEQFF
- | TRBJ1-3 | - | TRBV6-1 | TGTGCCAGCACCCCTAGCGCGACCTCTGGAAACACCATATATTTT | CASTPSATSGNTIYF
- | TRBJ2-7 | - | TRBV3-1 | TGTGCCAGCAGCCCTAGGAACTCGGGGGGCGGATACGAGCAGTACTTC | CASSPRNSGGGYEQYF
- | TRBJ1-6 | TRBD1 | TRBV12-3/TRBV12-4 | TGTGCCAGCAGGGTACAGGGGGCGAGGAATTCACCCCTCCACTTT | CASRVQGARNSPLHF
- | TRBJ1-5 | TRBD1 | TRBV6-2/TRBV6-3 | TGTGCCAGCAACTACGGACAGGGGGTTCAGCCCCAGCATTTT | CASNYGQGVQPQHF
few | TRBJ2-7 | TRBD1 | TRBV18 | TGTGCCAGCTCACCACTTCTCGGACAGGAAGGATACGAGCAGTACTTC | CASSPLLGQEGYEQYF
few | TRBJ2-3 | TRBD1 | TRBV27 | TGTGCCAGTGGGGACAGGAGCACAGATACGCAGTATTTT | CASGDRSTDTQYF
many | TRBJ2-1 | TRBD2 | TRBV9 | TGTGCCAGCACCCGCTCGATTTCTAGCGGAGGGAATGAGCAGTTCTTC | CASTRSISSGGNEQFF
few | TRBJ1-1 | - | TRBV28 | TGTGCCAGCAGTAGGGGGTTAGGTGAAGCTTTCTTT | CASSRGLGEAFF